The 3 T cell receptor beta chains reported below all come from one sample, sequenced in a study of human T cells and chemical hapten exposure. Time point indicated: patch test 2, 6 weeks after DPC sensitization. The sample's treatment: therapeutic diphenylcyclopropenone sensitization with weekly scalp DPC. Each CDR3 protein gets one entry after TCRdb re-called the RACE reads with MiXCR. The sample has more than 70,000 distinct CDR3 sequences; around 10% are singletons. The sequencing used whole blood, collected in connection with sensitization to the hapten diphenylcyclopropenone (DPC). The origin of the receptors is a man aged 18 to 29 with alopecia areata. Some clones in this sample may be carry-over from other donors' samples.

The chain uses TRBV4-3 and TRBJ2-5, with 8 bases that match TRBD2. Germline values: CDR1 LGHNA, CDR2 YSLEER. This CDR3 spans 17 amino acids. The V gene end was trimmed by 0 bases and the J gene end by 5 bases; junction bases not matched to a gene: 11. DNA of the CDR3: TGCGCCAGCAGCCAAGATCCCGGACTAGCTGGGTTGGAGACCCAGTACTTC. Translating gives CASSQDPGLAGLETQYF.

This clonotype was detected a few times. The chain couples TRBV5-1 to TRBJ1-4; 8 bases map to TRBD1. This CDR3 comprises 13 residues. Germline loops: CDR1 SGHRS, CDR2 YFSETQ. V shed 5 bases, J shed 8 bases, and the junction held 5 bases outside the gene matches. The chain's CDR3 is CASRGTGAEKLFF. In DNA form, the CDR3 reads TGCGCCAGCAGAGGGACAGGAGCCGAAAAACTGTTTTTT.

In the case of this clonotype: This could be a read error, since a much larger clone is one nucleotide away. V is TRBV29-1 and J is TRBJ2-1; D is perhaps TRBD2 (6 bases). Per germline, CDR1 SQVTM and CDR2 ANQGSEA. The length of the CDR3 is 15 residues. The CDR3: CSVEPGLRPYNEQSF. The CDR3 DNA reads TGCAGCGTTGAGCCGGGACTGAGGCCCTACAATGAGCAGTCCTTC.